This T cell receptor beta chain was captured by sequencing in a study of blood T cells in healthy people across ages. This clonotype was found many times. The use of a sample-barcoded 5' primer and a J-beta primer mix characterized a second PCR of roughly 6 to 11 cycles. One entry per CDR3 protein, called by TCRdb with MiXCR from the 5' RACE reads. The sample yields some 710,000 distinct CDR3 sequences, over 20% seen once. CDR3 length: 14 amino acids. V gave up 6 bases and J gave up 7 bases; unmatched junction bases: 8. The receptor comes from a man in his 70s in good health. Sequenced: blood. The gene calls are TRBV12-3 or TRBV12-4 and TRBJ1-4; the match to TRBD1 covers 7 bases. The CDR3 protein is CASSLTGAGEKLFF. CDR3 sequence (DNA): TGTGCCAGCAGCCTCACAGGGGCGGGTGAAAAACTGTTTTTT.